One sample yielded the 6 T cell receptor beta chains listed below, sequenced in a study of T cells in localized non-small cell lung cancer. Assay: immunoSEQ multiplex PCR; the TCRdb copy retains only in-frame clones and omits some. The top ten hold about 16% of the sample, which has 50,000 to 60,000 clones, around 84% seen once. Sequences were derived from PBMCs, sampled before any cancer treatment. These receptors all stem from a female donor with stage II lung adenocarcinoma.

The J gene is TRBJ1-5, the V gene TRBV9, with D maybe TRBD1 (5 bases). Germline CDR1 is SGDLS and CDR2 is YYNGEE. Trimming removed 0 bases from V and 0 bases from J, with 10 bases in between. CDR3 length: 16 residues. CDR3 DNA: TGTGCCAGCAGCGTAGGGTCAGGGAATAGCAATCAGCCCCAGCATTTT. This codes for CASSVGSGNSNQPQHF.

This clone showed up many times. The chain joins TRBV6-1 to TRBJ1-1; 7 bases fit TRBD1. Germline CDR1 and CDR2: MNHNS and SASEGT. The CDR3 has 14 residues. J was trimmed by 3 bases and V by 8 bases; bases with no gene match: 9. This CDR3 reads CASRRQGIDTEAFF. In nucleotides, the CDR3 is TGTGCCAGCCGGCGACAGGGCATTGACACTGAAGCTTTCTTT.

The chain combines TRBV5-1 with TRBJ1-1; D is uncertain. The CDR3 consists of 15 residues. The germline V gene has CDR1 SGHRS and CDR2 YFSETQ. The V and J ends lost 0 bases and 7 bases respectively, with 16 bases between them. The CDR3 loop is CASSLAPGGSGEAFF. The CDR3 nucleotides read TGCGCCAGCAGCTTGGCCCCTGGAGGGAGCGGTGAAGCTTTCTTT.

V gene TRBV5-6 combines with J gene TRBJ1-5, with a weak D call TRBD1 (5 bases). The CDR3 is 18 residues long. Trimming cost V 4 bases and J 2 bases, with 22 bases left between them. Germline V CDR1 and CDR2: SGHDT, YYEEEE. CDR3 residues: CASSLDTAGTWGNQPQHF. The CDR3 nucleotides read TGTGCCAGCAGCCTCGACACGGCCGGGACTTGGGGCAATCAGCCCCAGCATTTT.

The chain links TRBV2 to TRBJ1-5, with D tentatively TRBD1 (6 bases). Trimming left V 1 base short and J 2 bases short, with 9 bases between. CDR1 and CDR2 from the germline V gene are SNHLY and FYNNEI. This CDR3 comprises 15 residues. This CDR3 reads CASSEGQARNQPQHF. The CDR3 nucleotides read TGTGCCAGCAGTGAAGGACAGGCCCGCAATCAGCCCCAGCATTTT.

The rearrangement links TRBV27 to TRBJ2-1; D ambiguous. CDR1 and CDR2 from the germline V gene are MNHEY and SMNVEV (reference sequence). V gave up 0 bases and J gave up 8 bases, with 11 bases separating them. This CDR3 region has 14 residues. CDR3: CASSLSSFRDEQFF. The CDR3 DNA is TGTGCCAGCAGTTTATCGTCCTTTAGGGATGAGCAGTTCTTC.